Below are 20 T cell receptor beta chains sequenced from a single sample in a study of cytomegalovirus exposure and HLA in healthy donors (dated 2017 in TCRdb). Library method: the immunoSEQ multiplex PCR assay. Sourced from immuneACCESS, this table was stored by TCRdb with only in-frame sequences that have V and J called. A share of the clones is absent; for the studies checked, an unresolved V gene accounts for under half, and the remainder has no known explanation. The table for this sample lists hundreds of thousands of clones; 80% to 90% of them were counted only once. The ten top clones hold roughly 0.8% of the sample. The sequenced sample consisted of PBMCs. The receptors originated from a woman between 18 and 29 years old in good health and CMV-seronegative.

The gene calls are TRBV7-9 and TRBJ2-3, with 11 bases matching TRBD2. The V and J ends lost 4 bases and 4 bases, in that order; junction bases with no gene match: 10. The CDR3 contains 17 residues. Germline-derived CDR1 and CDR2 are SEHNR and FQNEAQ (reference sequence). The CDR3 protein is CASSSIIAGGMSDTQYF. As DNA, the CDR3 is TGTGCCAGCAGCTCCATCATAGCGGGGGGGATGTCAGATACGCAGTATTTT.

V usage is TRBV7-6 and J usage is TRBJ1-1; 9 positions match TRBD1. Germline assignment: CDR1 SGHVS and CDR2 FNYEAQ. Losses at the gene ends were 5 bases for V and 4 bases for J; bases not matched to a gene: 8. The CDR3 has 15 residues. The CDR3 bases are TGTGCCAGCAGCGACCAGACAGGGGGGGCCACTGAAGCTTTCTTT. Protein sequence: CASSDQTGGATEAFF.

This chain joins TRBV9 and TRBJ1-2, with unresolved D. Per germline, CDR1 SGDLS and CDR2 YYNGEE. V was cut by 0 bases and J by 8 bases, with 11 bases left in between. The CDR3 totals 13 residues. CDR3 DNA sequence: TGTGCCAGCAGCGTAGGCCAGGTTGACGGCTACACCTTC. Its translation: CASSVGQVDGYTF.

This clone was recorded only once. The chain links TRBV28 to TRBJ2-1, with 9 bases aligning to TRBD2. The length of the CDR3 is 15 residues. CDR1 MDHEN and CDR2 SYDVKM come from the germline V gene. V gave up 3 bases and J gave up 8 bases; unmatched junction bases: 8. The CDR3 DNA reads TGTGCCAGCAGTTTCCTGGGGACTAGCTTCCATGAGCAGTTCTTC. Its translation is CASSFLGTSFHEQFF.

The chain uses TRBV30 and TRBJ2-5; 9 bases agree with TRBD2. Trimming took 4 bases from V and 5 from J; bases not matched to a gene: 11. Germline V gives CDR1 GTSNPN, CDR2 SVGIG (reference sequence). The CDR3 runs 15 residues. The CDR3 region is CAWKLSGRIGETQYF. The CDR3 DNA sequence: TGTGCCTGGAAGTTGAGCGGGAGGATCGGGGAGACCCAGTACTTC.

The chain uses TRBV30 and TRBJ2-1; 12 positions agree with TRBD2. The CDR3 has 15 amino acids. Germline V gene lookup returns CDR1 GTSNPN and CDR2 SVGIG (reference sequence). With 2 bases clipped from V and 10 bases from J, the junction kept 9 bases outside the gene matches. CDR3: CAWSPLAGGGREQFF. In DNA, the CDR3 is TGTGCCTGGAGTCCCCTAGCGGGAGGGGGCCGGGAGCAGTTCTTC.

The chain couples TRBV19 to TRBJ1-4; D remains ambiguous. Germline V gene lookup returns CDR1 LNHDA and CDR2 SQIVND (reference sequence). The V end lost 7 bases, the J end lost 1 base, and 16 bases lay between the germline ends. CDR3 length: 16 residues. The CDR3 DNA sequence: TGTGCCAGTACCCTGGGAGCTCTTCGAACTAATGAAAAACTGTTTTTT. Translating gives CASTLGALRTNEKLFF.

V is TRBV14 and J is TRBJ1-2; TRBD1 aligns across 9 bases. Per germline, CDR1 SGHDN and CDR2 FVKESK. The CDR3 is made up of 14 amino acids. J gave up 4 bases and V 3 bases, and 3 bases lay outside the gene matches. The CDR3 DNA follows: TGTGCCAGCAGCCAGGACAGGGGACCCTATGGCTACACCTTC. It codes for CASSQDRGPYGYTF.

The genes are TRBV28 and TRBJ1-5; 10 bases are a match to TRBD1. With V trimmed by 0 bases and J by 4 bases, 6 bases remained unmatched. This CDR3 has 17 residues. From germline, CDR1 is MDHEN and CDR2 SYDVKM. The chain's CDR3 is CASSLWGDRGRNQPQHF. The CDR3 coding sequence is TGTGCCAGCAGTTTATGGGGGGACAGGGGCCGTAATCAGCCCCAGCATTTT.

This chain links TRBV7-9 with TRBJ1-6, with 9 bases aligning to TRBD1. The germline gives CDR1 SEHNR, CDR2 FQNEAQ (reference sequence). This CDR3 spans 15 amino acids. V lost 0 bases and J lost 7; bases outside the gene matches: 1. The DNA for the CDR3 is TGTGCCAGCAGCTTAGCAGGGACAGGGAATTCACCCCTCCACTTT. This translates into CASSLAGTGNSPLHF.

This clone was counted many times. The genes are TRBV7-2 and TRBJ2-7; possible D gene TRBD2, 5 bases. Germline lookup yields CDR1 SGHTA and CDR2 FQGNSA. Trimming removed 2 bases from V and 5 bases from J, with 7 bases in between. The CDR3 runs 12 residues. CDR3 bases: TGTGCCAGCAGCTTAAGACTACACGAGCAGTACTTC. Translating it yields CASSLRLHEQYF.

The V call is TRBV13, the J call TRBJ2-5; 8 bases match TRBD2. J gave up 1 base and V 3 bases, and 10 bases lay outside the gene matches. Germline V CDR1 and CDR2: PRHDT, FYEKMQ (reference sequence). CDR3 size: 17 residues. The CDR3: CASSFFGRGGIQETQYF. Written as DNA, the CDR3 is TGTGCCAGCAGCTTTTTTGGCCGCGGGGGGATCCAAGAGACCCAGTACTTC.

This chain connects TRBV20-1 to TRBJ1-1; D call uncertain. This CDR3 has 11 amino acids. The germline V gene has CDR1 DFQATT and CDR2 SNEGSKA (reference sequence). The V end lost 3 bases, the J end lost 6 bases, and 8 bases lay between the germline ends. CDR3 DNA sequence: TGCAGTGCTAGTATCTATTCTGAAGCTTTCTTT. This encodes CSASIYSEAFF.

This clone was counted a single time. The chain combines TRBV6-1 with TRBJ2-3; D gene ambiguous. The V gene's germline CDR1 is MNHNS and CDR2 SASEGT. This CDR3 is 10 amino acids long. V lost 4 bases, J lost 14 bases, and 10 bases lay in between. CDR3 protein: CASSAKNRYF. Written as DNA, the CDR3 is TGTGCCAGCAGTGCTAAGAATCGGTATTTT.

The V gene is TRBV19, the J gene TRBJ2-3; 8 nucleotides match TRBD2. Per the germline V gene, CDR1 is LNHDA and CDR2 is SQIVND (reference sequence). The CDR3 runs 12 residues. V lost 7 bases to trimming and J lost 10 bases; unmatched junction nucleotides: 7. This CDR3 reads CASTAGGGSQYF. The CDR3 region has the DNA TGTGCCAGTACTGCCGGGGGGGGTTCGCAGTATTTT.

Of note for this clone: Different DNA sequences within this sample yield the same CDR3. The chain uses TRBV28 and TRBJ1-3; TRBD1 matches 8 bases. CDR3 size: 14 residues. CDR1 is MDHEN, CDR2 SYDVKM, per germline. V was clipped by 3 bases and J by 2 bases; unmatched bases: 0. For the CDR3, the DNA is TGTGCCAGCAGTTTCAGGGGGCCTGGAAACACCATATATTTT. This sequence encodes CASSFRGPGNTIYF.

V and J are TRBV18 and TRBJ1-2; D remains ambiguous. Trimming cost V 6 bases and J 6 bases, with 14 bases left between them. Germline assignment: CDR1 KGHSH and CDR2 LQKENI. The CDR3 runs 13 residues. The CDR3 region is CASSLTRNHGYTF. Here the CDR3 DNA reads TGTGCCAGCTCCCTGACAAGGAACCATGGCTACACCTTC.

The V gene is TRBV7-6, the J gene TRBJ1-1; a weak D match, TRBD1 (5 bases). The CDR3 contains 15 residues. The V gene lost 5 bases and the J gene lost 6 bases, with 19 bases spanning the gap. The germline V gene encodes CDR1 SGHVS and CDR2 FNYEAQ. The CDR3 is CASSAYRSGGAEAFF. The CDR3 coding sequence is TGTGCCAGCAGCGCCTACAGGTCTGGTGGCGCTGAAGCTTTCTTT.

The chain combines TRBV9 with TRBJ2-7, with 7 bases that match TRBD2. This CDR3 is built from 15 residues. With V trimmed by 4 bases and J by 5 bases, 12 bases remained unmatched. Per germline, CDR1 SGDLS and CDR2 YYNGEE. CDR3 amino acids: CASSPSSGVNHEQYF. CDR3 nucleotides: TGTGCCAGCAGCCCCTCTAGCGGCGTTAACCACGAGCAGTACTTC. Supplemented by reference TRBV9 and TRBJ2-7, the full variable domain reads DSGVTQTPKHLITATGQRVTLRCSPRSGDLSVYWYQQSLDQGLQFLIQYYNGEERAKGNILERFSAQQFPDLHSELNLSSLELGDSALYFCASSPSSGVNHEQYFGPGTRLTVT.

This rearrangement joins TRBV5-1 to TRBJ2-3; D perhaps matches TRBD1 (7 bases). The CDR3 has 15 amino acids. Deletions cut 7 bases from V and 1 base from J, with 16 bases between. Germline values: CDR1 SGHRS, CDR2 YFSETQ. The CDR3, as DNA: TGCGCCAGCTCCGGGGGACAGACTCGCACAGATACGCAGTATTTT. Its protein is CASSGGQTRTDTQYF.